These 16 T cell receptor beta chains came from one sample sequenced in a study of blood T cell repertoires in COVID-19. Sequenced by immunoSEQ multiplex PCR; TCRdb stores in-frame clones only, minus some. Counted here are about 140,000 clones, 84% occurring once; the ten biggest clones make up approximately 8.9%. Sequenced material: peripheral blood. The receptors were gathered from a man aged 25 to 40 with COVID-19, enrolled during active disease.

This clone was seen at least ten times. J is TRBJ1-5 and V is TRBV2, with 7 bases fitting TRBD1. Germline V lookup: CDR1 SNHLY, CDR2 FYNNEI. The CDR3 extends over 15 amino acids. The V and J ends lost 8 bases and 2 bases, in that order; junction bases with no gene match: 9. The CDR3 is CASSSTGTGNQPQHF. DNA for the CDR3: TGTGCCAGCTCCTCGACAGGGACGGGCAATCAGCCCCAGCATTTT.

This chain joins TRBV5-5 and TRBJ1-2; maybe TRBD1 (5 bases). The ends were cut back, 3 bases at V and 2 bases at J, with 20 bases in the middle. Germline CDR1 and CDR2: SGHKS and YYEKEE (reference sequence). The CDR3 has 17 residues. CDR3 loop: CASSSLVGEGPNYGYTF. The CDR3 DNA reads as TGTGCCAGCAGCTCCCTCGTAGGGGAGGGTCCAAACTATGGCTACACCTTC.

This sequence joins TRBV12-1 and TRBJ2-2; the table names TRBD1, a call not compared with the DNA. TRBV12-1 is listed as a pseudogene. This CDR3 is 22 amino acids long. This chain's CDR3 is CASSFPAHRDRGLFISAGELFF. Written as DNA, the CDR3 is TGTGCCAGCAGCTTCCCCGCACACCGGGACAGGGGGCTTTTTATTTCCGCCGGGGAGCTGTTTTTT.

The rearrangement uses TRBV24-1 and TRBJ1-2; D perhaps matches TRBD1 (6 bases). The CDR3 sequence is 14 residues long. V lost 2 bases to trimming and J lost 4 bases, with 10 bases between them. The germline V gene has CDR1 KGHDR and CDR2 SFDVKD. CDR3 coding DNA: TGTGCCACCAGTGATTATACAGGGACCTATGGCTACACCTTC. It yields the protein CATSDYTGTYGYTF.

Only one count was recorded for this clone. CDR3 nucleotide sequence: TGTGCCAGCAGAACTTCTAGCGGGAGCTCCTACGAGCAGTACTTC. Protein: CASRTSSGSSYEQYF. J is TRBJ2-7 and V is TRBV28; TRBD2 agrees at 10 bases. This CDR3 is 15 amino acids long. Germline values: CDR1 MDHEN, CDR2 SYDVKM. Unmatched junction bases numbered 5, after V lost 6 bases and J lost 0 bases.

V gene TRBV6-6 combines with J gene TRBJ1-1; the match to TRBD1 covers 7 bases. J gave up 2 bases and V 6 bases, and 9 bases lay outside the gene matches. CDR3 size: 15 residues. From germline, CDR1 is MNHNY and CDR2 SVGAGI (reference sequence). CDR3 loop: CASRSETGINTEAFF. The CDR3 nucleotides read TGTGCCAGCAGGTCAGAGACAGGGATTAACACTGAAGCTTTCTTT.

The chain employs TRBV11-2 and TRBJ1-2; D is ambiguous. The CDR3 spans 14 residues. Germline V gene sequence: CDR1 SGHAT, CDR2 FQNNGV. Trimming stripped 6 bases from V and 0 bases from J, with 11 bases between. CDR3 bases: TGTGCCAGCAGGTCGACAAATACTAACTATGGCTACACCTTC. As protein: CASRSTNTNYGYTF.

This chain uses TRBV28 with TRBJ1-2; 9 bases map to TRBD1. With V trimmed by 5 bases and J by 4 bases, 8 bases remained unmatched. The CDR3 length is 15 residues. The germline V gene encodes CDR1 MDHEN and CDR2 SYDVKM. Here the CDR3 reads CASSRTGGLGYGYTF. The CDR3 DNA is TGTGCCAGCAGTAGAACAGGGGGCCTGGGCTATGGCTACACCTTC.

The chain employs TRBV7-2 and TRBJ1-5, with 7 bases that match TRBD1. Germline loops: CDR1 SGHTA, CDR2 FQGNSA. The CDR3 loop spans 13 amino acids. Trimming took 5 bases from V and 2 from J; bases not matched to a gene: 0. CDR3 DNA: TGTGCCAGCAGCGACAGGGGCAATCAGCCCCAGCATTTT. Protein: CASSDRGNQPQHF.

This chain joins TRBV11-2 and TRBJ1-1; a possible D gene is TRBD1 (6 bases). V lost 5 bases, J lost 1 base, and 11 bases lay in between. There are 14 residues in the CDR3. Germline-derived CDR1 and CDR2 are SGHAT and FQNNGV. The CDR3 protein is CASSVRDKNTEAFF. The CDR3 DNA is TGTGCCAGCAGCGTCCGGGACAAGAACACTGAAGCTTTCTTT.

A single count supports this clone. J is TRBJ2-2 and V is TRBV19; TRBD1 matches at 8 bases. V was clipped by 5 bases and J by 8 bases; unmatched bases: 10. This CDR3 is built from 15 residues. In germline, CDR1 is LNHDA, CDR2 SQIVND (reference sequence). In nucleotides, the CDR3 is TGTGCCAGTAGTCCCCAGGACAGGGCGGGAGGGGAGCTGTTTTTT. Its translation is CASSPQDRAGGELFF. Based on the CDR3 plus reference TRBV19 and TRBJ2-2, the full variable domain is DGGITQSPKYLFRKEGQNVTLSCEQNLNHDAMYWYRQDPGQGLRLIYYSQIVNDFQKGDIAEGYSVSREKKESFPLTVTSAQKNPTAFYLCASSPQDRAGGELFFGEGSRLTVL.

The chain employs TRBV7-9 and TRBJ2-3; 9 nucleotides match TRBD1. CDR3 length: 17 amino acids. Germline CDR1 and CDR2: SEHNR and FQNEAQ (reference sequence). With V trimmed by 5 bases and J by 4 bases, 13 bases remained unmatched. CDR3 DNA sequence: TGTGCCAGCAGCCCAGTGGCGGGACAGGGCATTGCAGATACGCAGTATTTT. It is translated as CASSPVAGQGIADTQYF.

The gene calls are TRBV10-3 and TRBJ2-3, with 7 bases that match TRBD2. Trimming at V came to 4 bases and at J to 6 bases, leaving 4 bases not matched to a gene. The germline gives CDR1 ENHRY, CDR2 SYGVKD. This CDR3 comprises 13 residues. The CDR3 nucleotides are TGTGCCATCAGTGTGGCGGGAGCGGATACGCAGTATTTT. Translating gives CAISVAGADTQYF.

The V call is TRBV28, the J call TRBJ2-1, with 13 bases aligning to TRBD2. The CDR3 totals 16 residues. Germline CDR1 and CDR2: MDHEN and SYDVKM. V lost 5 bases, J lost 6 bases, and 7 bases stayed unmatched. In DNA form, the CDR3 reads TGTGCCAGCAGTCGTTGGGGGACTAGCGGGATCAATGAGCAGTTCTTC. It encodes CASSRWGTSGINEQFF.

This sequence joins TRBV6-5 and TRBJ2-1, with 8 positions matching TRBD1. With 6 bases clipped from V and 7 bases from J, the junction kept 8 bases outside the gene matches. Germline CDR1 MNHEY, CDR2 SVGAGI. This CDR3 is built from 14 residues. CDR3 bases: TGTGCCAGCAGGCCGACAGGGGTAGGAAATGAGCAGTTCTTC. Amino acids: CASRPTGVGNEQFF.

This chain links TRBV7-9 with TRBJ1-2; D possibly corresponds to TRBD1 (5 bases). CDR3 length equals 13 residues. Trimming removed 2 bases from V and 10 bases from J, with 14 bases in between. Per germline, CDR1 SEHNR and CDR2 FQNEAQ (reference sequence). The CDR3 is CASSLQGTSPYTF. DNA of the CDR3: TGTGCCAGCAGCTTACAGGGAACATCCCCCTACACCTTC.